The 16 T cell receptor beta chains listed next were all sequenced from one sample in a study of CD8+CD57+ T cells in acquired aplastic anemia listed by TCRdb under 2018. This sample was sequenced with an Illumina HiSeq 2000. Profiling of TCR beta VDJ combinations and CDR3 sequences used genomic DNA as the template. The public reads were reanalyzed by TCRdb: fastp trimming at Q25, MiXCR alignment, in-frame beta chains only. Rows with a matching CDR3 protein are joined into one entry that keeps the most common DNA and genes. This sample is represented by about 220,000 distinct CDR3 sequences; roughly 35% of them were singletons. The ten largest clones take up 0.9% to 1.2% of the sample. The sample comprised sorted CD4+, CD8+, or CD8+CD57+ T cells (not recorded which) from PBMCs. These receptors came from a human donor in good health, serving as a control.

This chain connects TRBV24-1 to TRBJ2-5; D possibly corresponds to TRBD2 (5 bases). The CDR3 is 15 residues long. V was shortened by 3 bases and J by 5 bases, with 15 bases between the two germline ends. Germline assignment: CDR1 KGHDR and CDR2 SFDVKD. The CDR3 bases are TGTGCCACCAGTGATCCCGCGGAAACGGGGGAGACCCAGTACTTC. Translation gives CATSDPAETGETQYF.

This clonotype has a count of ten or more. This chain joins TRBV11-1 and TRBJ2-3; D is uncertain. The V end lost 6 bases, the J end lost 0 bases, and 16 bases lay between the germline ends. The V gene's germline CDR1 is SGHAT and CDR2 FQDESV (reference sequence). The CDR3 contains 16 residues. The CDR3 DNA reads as TGTGCCAGCAGACCAGGATCTACGGCCAGCACAGATACGCAGTATTTT. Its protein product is CASRPGSTASTDTQYF.

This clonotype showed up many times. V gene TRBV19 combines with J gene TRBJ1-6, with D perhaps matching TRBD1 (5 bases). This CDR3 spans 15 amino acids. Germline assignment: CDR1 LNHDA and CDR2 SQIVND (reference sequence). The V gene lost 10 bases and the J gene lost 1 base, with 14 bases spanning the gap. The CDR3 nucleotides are TGTGCCACCGGAGGAAGGGGATCCTATAATTCACCCCTCCACTTT. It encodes CATGGRGSYNSPLHF.

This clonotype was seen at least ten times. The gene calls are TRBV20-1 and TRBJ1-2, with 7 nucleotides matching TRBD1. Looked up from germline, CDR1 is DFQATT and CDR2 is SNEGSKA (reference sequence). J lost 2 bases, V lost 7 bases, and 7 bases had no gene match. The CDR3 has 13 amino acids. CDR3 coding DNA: TGCAGTGTGTCGAGGGACAGCAACTATGGCTACACCTTC. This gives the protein CSVSRDSNYGYTF.

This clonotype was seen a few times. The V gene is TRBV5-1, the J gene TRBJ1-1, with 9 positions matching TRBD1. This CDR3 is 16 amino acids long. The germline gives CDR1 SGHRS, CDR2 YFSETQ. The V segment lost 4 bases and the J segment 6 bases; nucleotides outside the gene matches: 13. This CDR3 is CASSRGQGALKSEAFF. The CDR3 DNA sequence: TGCGCCAGCAGCCGGGGACAGGGCGCCCTAAAATCTGAAGCTTTCTTT.

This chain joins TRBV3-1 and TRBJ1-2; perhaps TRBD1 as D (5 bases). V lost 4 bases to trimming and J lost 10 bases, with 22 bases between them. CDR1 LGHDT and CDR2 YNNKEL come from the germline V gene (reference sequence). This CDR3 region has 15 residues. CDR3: CASSPAWGTGNPYTF. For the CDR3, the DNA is TGTGCCAGCAGCCCCGCCTGGGGGACGGGGAATCCCTACACCTTC.

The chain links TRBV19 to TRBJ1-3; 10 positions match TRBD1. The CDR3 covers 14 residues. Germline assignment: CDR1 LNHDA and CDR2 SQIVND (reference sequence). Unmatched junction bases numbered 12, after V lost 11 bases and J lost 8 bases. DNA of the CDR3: TGTGCCGTTCGGGACAGGGGCGGATTGGACACCATATATTTT. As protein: CAVRDRGGLDTIYF.

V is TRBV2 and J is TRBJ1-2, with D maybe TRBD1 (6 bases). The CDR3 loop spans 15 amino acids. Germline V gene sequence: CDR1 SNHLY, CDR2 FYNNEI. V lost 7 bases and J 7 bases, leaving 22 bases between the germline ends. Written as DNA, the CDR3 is TGTGCCAGCACTACGAACTTTCTGGGGGCCTCTGGCTACACCTTC. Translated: CASTTNFLGASGYTF.

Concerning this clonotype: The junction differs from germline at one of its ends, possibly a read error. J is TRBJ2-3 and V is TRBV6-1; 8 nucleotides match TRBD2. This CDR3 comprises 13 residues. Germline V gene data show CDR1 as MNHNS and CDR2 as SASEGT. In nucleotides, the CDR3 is TGTCCCAGCAAGGCGGGAGGAACAGATACGCAGTATTTT. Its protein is CPSKAGGTDTQYF.

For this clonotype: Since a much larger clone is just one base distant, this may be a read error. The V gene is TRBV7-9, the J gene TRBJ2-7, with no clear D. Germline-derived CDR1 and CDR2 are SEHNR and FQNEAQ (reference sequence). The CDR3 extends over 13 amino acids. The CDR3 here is CACSLESRTEQYF. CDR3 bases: TGTGCCTGCAGCTTAGAGTCTAGAACCGAGCAGTACTTC.

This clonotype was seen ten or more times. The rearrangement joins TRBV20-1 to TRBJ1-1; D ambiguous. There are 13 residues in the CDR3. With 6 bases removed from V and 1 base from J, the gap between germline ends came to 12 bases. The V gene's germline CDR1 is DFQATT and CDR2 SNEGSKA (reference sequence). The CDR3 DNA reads TGCAGTGCCCCCCTAGCGTCGAACACTGAAGCTTTCTTT. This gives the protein CSAPLASNTEAFF.

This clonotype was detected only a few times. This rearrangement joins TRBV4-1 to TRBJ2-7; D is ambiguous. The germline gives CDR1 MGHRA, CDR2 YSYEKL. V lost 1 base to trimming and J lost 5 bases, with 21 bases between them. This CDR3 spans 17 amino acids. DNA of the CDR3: TGCGCCAGCAGCCAAGTTTTTGGTGGTGTCAGACTCCACGAGCAGTACTTC. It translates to CASSQVFGGVRLHEQYF.

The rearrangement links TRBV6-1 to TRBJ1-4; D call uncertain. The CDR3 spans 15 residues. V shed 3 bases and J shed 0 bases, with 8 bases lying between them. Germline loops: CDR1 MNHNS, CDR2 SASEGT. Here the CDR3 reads CASSDPRSTNEKLFF. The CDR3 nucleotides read TGTGCCAGCAGTGACCCTAGGTCAACTAATGAAAAACTGTTTTTT.

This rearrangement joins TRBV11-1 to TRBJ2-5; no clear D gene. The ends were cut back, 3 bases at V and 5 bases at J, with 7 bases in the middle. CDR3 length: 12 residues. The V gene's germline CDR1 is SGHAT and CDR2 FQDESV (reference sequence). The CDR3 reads CASSLLWETQYF. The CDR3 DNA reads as TGTGCCAGCAGCTTGTTGTGGGAGACCCAGTACTTC. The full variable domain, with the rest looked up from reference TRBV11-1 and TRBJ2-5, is EAEVAQSPRYKITEKSQAVAFWCDPISGHATLYWYRQILGQGPELLVQFQDESVVDDSQLPKDRFSAERLKGVDSTLKIQPAELGDSAMYLCASSLLWETQYFGPGTRLLVL.

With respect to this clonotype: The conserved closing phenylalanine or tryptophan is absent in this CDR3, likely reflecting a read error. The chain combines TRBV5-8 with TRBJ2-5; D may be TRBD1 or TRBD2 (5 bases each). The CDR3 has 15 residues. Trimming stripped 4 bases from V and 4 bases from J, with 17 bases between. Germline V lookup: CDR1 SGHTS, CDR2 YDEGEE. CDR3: CASSPGDERGETQYL. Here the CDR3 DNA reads TGTGCCAGCAGCCCCGGGGATGAGAGGGGAGAGACCCAGTACCTC.

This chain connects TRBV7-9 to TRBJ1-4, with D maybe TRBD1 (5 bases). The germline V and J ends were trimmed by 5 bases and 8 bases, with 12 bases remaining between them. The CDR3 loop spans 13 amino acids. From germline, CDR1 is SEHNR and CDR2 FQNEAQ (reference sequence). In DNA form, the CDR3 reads TGTGCCAGCAGCCCCGGGACGGACGAAAAACTGTTTTTT. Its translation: CASSPGTDEKLFF.